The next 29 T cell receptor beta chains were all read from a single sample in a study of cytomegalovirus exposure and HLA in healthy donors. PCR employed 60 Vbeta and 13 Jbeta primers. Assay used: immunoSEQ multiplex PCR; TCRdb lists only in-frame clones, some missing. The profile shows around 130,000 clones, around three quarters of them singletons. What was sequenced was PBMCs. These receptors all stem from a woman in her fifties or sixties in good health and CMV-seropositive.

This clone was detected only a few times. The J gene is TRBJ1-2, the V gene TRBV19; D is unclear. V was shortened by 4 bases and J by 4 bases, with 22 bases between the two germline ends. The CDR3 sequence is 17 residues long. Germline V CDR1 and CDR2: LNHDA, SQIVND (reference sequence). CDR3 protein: CASSTGMWGAWSYGYTF. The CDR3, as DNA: TGTGCCAGTAGTACCGGGATGTGGGGAGCTTGGAGCTATGGCTACACCTTC.

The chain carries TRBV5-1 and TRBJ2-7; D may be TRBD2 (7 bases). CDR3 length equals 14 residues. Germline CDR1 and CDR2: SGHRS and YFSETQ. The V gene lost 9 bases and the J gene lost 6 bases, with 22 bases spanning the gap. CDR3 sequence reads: CATWVGGGFGEQYF. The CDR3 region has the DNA TGCGCCACGTGGGTGGGAGGGGGGTTCGGCGAGCAGTACTTC.

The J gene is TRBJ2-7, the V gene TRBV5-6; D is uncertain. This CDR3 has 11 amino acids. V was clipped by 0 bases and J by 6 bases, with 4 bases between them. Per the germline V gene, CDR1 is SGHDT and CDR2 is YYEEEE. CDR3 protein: CASSLVAEQYF. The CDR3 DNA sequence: TGTGCCAGCAGCTTGGTAGCCGAGCAGTACTTC.

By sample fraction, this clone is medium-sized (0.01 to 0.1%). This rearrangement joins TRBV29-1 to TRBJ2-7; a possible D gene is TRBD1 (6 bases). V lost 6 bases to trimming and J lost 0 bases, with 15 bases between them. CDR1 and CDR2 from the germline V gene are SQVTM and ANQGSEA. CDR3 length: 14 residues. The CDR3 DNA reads TGCAGCGTCCTAAATTGGGACACCTCCTACGAGCAGTACTTC. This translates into CSVLNWDTSYEQYF.

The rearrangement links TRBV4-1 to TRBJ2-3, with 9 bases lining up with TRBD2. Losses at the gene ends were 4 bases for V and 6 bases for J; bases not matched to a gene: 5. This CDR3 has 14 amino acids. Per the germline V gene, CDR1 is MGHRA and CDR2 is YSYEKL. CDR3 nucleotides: TGCGCCAGCAGCCCGGGACTAGCTTCGGATACGCAGTATTTT. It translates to CASSPGLASDTQYF.

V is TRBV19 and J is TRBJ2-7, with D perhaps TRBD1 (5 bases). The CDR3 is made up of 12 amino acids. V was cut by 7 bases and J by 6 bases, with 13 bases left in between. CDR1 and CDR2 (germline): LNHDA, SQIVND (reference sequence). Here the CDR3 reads CASTPDSGEQYF. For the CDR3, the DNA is TGTGCCAGTACCCCTGACAGTGGCGAGCAGTACTTC. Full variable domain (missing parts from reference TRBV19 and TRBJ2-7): DGGITQSPKYLFRKEGQNVTLSCEQNLNHDAMYWYRQDPGQGLRLIYYSQIVNDFQKGDIAEGYSVSREKKESFPLTVTSAQKNPTAFYLCASTPDSGEQYFGPGTRLTVT.

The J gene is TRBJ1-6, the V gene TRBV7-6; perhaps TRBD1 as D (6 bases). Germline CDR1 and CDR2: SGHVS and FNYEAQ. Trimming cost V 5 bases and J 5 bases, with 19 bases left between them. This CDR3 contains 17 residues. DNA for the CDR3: TGTGCCAGCAGCCCCCGCCGGGGGGGCGCTCATAATTCACCCCTCCACTTT. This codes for CASSPRRGGAHNSPLHF.

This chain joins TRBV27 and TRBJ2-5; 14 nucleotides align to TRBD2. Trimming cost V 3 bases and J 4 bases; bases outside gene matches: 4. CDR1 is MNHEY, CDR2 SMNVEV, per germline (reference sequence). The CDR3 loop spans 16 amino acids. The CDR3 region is CASSFGTSGGRETQYF. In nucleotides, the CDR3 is TGTGCCAGCAGTTTCGGGACTAGCGGGGGTCGAGAGACCCAGTACTTC.

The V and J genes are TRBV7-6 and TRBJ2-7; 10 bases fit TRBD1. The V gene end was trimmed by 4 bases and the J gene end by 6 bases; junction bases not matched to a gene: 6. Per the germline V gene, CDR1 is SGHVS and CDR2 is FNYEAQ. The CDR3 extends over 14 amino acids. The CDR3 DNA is TGTGCCAGCAGCTCCGGACAGGGGGATTTCGAGCAGTACTTC. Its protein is CASSSGQGDFEQYF.

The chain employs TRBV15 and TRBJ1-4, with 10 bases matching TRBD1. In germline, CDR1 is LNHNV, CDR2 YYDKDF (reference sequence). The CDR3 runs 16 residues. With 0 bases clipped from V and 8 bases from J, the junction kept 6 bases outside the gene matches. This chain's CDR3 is CATSRDWGQGREKLFF. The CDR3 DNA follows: TGTGCCACCAGCAGAGATTGGGGACAGGGGCGGGAAAAACTGTTTTTT.

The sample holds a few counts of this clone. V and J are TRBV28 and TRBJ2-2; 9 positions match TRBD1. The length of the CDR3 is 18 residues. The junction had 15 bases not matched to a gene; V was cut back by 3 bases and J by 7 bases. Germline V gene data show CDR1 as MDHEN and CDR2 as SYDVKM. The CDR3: CASSFPPGQGVFDGELFF. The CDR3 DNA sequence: TGTGCCAGCAGTTTTCCGCCGGGACAGGGTGTGTTTGACGGGGAGCTGTTTTTT.

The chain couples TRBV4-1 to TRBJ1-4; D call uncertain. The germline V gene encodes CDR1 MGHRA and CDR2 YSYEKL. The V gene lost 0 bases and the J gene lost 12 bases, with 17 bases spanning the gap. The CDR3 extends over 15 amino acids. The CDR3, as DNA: TGCGCCAGCAGCCAAGATCTAGGAGGTTCCGGGCAACTGTTTTTT. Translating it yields CASSQDLGGSGQLFF.

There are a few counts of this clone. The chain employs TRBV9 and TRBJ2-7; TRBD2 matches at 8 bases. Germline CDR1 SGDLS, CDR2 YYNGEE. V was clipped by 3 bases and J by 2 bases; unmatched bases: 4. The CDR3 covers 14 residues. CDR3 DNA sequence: TGTGCCAGCAGCGCCTCGGGGGGGACCTACGAGCAGTACTTC. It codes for CASSASGGTYEQYF.

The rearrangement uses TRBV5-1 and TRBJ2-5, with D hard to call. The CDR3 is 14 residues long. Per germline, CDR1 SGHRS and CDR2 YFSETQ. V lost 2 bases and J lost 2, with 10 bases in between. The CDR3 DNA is TGCGCCAGCAGCTTCTCGAGCCCACAAGAGACCCAGTACTTC. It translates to CASSFSSPQETQYF.

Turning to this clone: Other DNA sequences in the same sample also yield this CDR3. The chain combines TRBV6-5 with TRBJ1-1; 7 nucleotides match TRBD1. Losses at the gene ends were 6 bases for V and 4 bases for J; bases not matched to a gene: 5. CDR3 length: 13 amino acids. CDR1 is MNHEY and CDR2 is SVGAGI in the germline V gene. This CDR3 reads CASSASGGTEAFF. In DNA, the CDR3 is TGTGCCAGCAGCGCGTCAGGGGGCACTGAAGCTTTCTTT.

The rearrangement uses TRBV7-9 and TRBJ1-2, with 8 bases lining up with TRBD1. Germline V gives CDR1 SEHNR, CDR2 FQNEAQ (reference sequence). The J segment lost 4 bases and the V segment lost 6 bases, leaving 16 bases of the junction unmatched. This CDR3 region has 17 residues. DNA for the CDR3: TGTGCCAGCAGGTGGACAGGGCGGGAAGACTTACCCTATGGCTACACCTTC. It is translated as CASRWTGREDLPYGYTF.

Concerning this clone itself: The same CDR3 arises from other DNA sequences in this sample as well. In DNA form, the CDR3 reads TGTGCCAGCTCCCCAGGAGGATATAATTCACCCCTCCACTTT. Protein: CASSPGGYNSPLHF. The chain joins TRBV18 to TRBJ1-6; D is ambiguous. Deletions cut 6 bases from V and 4 bases from J, with 10 bases between. The CDR3 length is 14 residues. Germline V lookup: CDR1 KGHSH, CDR2 LQKENI.

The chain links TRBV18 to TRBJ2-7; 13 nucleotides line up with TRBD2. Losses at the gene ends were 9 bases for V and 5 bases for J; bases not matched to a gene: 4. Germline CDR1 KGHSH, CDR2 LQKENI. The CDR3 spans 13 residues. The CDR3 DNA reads TGTGCCAGTTTACTAGCGGGGGGGAACGAGCAGTACTTC. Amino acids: CASLLAGGNEQYF.

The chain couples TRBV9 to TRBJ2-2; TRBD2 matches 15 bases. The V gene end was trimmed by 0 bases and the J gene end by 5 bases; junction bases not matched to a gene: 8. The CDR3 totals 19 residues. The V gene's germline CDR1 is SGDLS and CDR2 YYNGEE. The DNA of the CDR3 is TGTGCCAGCAGCGTAGGACGAGGACTAGCGGGGGGGAAGACCGGGGAGCTGTTTTTT. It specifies CASSVGRGLAGGKTGELFF.

The CDR3 protein is CASSPLSGDTYEQYF. The CDR3 DNA is TGTGCCAGCTCACCACTCTCAGGGGACACCTACGAGCAGTACTTC. The chain employs TRBV18 and TRBJ2-7; weak D call: TRBD1 (6 bases). The V gene's germline CDR1 is KGHSH and CDR2 LQKENI. The length of the CDR3 is 15 residues. The V gene lost 1 base and the J gene lost 2 bases, with 12 bases spanning the gap. The complete variable domain, with remaining parts taken from reference TRBV18 and TRBJ2-7, reads NAGVMQNPRHLVRRRGQEARLRCSPMKGHSHVYWYRQLPEEGLKFMVYLQKENIIDESGMPKERFSAEFPKEGPSILRIQQVVRGDSAAYFCASSPLSGDTYEQYFGPGTRLTVT.

The CDR3, as DNA: TGTGCCAGCAGCTTAAACCCGGCAGGTACGACAGATACGCAGTATTTT. It codes for CASSLNPAGTTDTQYF. The chain employs TRBV7-9 and TRBJ2-3; D call uncertain. Per the germline V gene, CDR1 is SEHNR and CDR2 is FQNEAQ (reference sequence). Trimming took 2 bases from V and 3 from J, leaving 15 bases between them. CDR3 length equals 16 residues.

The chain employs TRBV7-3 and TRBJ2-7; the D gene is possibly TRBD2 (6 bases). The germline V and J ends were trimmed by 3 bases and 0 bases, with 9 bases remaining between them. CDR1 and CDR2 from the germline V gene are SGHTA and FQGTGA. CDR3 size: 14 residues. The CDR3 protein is CASSLEGISYEQYF. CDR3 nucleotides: TGTGCCAGCAGCTTGGAGGGGATCTCCTACGAGCAGTACTTC.

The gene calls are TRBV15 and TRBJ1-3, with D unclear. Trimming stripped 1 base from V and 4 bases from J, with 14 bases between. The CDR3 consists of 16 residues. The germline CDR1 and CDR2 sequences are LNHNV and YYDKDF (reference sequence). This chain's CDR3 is CATSRGRVEEGNTIYF. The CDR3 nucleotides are TGTGCCACCAGCAGAGGACGTGTTGAGGAGGGAAACACCATATATTTT.

The CDR3 sequence: CASTPRLGDYEQYF. In nucleotides, the CDR3 is TGTGCCAGCACCCCTAGGCTAGGGGACTACGAGCAGTACTTC. The chain recombines TRBV27 with TRBJ2-7, with D perhaps TRBD1 (5 bases). The length of the CDR3 is 14 residues. Trimming removed 7 bases at V and 3 bases at J, with 16 bases between. Looked up from germline, CDR1 is MNHEY and CDR2 is SMNVEV (reference sequence).

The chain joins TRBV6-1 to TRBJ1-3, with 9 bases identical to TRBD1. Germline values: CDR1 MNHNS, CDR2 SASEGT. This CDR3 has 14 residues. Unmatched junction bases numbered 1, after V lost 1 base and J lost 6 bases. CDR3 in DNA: TGTGCCAGCAGTGAAGGGACAGGGGAAAACACCATATATTTT. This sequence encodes CASSEGTGENTIYF.

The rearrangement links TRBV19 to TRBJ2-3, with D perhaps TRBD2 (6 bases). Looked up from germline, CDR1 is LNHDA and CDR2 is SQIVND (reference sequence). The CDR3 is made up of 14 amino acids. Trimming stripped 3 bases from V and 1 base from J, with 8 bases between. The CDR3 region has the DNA TGTGCCAGTAGTATGGGCGGGGGCACAGATACGCAGTATTTT. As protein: CASSMGGGTDTQYF.

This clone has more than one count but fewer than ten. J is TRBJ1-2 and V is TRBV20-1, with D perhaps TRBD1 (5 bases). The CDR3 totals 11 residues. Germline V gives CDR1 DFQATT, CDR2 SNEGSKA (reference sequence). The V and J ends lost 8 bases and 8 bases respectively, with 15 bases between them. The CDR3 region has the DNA TGCAGTTCCCGGGAGGGGTGGGGCTACACCTTC. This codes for CSSREGWGYTF.

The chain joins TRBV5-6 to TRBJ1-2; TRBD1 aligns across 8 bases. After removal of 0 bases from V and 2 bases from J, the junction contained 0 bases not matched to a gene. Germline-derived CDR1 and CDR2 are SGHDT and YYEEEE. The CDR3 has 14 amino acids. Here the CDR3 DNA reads TGTGCCAGCAGCTTGGGGACAGGGAACTATGGCTACACCTTC. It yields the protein CASSLGTGNYGYTF.

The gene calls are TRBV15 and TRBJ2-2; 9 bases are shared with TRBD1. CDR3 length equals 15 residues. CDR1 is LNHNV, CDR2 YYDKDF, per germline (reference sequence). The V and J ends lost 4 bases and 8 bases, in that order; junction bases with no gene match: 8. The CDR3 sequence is CATSIGTGRTGELFF. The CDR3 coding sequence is TGTGCCACCAGCATTGGGACAGGGCGGACGGGGGAGCTGTTTTTT.